This record looks at one T cell receptor beta chain sequence and its context. The antigen remains unidentified. The junction departs from germline at one end; a sequencing error may be responsible. This sample was taken from a study of shared clonotypes between healthy human individuals. Overall study findings and caveats: Compared with memory subsets, naive subsets generally had larger estimated richness. Sharing of clonotypes among donors was expected to vary with sequencing depth.

Germline V gene data show CDR1 as SGHVS and CDR2 as FQNEAQ. This CDR3 contains 16 residues. Some clones are missing from TCRdb's copy, which holds only in-frame ones; the method was immunoSEQ multiplex PCR. This sample yields 2 million to 3 million clones, of which approximately 93% are seen a single time; 0.36% belongs to the top ten. The sample comprised naive CD4+ T cells from PBMCs. Subset reported: CD45RA+ positively selected. This receptor was obtained from a man between 18 and 35 years old in good health. Some clones in this sample may be carry-over from other donors' samples. This chain connects TRBV7-8 to TRBJ2-2, with TRBD2 as a possible D gene (6 bases). Here the CDR3 DNA reads TGTGCCAGCAGCCTAGCGCCCCGCCAGGCCACCGGGGAGCTGTTTTTT. This translates into CASSLAPRQATGELFF.